Given below is one TCR beta chain in context. There is no known antigen for this receptor. The sample holds no much larger clone one base away, and base qualities are not on file. The listed sequencing device is Illumina HiSeq 2500. Quantitative 5'-RACE with molecular barcodes was used to prepare TCR beta libraries. Under the source paper's analysis protocol: To identify disease-linked TCR variants, a new computational method was used, one built on a probabilistic model of VDJ rearrangement. Through fastp at Q25 and MiXCR, TCRdb rebuilt clones from the public reads, retaining in-frame beta chains. For every CDR3 protein sequence, its rows merge into one entry that carries the most common genes and DNA. These V and J calls are TCRdb output, not the study's own analysis. This sample lists hundreds of thousands of distinct CDR3 sequences; 10% to 15% were detected once. 0.51% of the sample is taken by the ten largest.

This sample was included in a study of CD8 T cells in ankylosing spondylitis (dated by TCRdb to about 2017). With respect to the entire study: To find TCR variants linked to disease, the study profiled T cell receptor beta repertoires in ankylosing spondylitis patients and healthy donors. Samples of peripheral blood were taken, and for ankylosing spondylitis patients, synovial fluid was collected as well. The whole study cohort included about a hundred healthy donors and roughly 24 ankylosing spondylitis patients.

Cut back by 4 bases and 0 bases, the V and J ends lie 9 bases apart. Inclusive of the bounding cysteine and phenylalanine, the CDR3 is 13 residues long. CDR3 DNA is the only sequence kept; it has 39 bases, read in frame from the first base. The germline V gene (reference sequence) specifies DFQATT as CDR1 and SNEGSKA as CDR2. Results and caveats for the whole study, not just this receptor: The disease-linked clones showed a CD8+ phenotype and occurred at relatively low frequencies in peripheral blood. The disease-linked clones were reported as significantly enriched in matched synovial fluid samples from ankylosing spondylitis patients. A TCR beta motif of about eight highly homologous amino acid variants appeared characteristic of blood from ankylosing spondylitis patients. Some TCR beta motif variants had previously been reported in synovial fluid and blood of reactive arthritis patients, which suggested common disease-initiation mechanisms.

The chain uses TRBV20-1 and TRBJ1-2, with no confident D gene call. The receptor's source is a male donor with ankylosing spondylitis. The sequenced sample was blood, either unsorted or a sorted T cell fraction (not recorded which). The base sequence is TGCAGTGCTACCACACCCGCTAACTATGGCTACACCTTC. Translated, this gives CSATTPANYGYTF.